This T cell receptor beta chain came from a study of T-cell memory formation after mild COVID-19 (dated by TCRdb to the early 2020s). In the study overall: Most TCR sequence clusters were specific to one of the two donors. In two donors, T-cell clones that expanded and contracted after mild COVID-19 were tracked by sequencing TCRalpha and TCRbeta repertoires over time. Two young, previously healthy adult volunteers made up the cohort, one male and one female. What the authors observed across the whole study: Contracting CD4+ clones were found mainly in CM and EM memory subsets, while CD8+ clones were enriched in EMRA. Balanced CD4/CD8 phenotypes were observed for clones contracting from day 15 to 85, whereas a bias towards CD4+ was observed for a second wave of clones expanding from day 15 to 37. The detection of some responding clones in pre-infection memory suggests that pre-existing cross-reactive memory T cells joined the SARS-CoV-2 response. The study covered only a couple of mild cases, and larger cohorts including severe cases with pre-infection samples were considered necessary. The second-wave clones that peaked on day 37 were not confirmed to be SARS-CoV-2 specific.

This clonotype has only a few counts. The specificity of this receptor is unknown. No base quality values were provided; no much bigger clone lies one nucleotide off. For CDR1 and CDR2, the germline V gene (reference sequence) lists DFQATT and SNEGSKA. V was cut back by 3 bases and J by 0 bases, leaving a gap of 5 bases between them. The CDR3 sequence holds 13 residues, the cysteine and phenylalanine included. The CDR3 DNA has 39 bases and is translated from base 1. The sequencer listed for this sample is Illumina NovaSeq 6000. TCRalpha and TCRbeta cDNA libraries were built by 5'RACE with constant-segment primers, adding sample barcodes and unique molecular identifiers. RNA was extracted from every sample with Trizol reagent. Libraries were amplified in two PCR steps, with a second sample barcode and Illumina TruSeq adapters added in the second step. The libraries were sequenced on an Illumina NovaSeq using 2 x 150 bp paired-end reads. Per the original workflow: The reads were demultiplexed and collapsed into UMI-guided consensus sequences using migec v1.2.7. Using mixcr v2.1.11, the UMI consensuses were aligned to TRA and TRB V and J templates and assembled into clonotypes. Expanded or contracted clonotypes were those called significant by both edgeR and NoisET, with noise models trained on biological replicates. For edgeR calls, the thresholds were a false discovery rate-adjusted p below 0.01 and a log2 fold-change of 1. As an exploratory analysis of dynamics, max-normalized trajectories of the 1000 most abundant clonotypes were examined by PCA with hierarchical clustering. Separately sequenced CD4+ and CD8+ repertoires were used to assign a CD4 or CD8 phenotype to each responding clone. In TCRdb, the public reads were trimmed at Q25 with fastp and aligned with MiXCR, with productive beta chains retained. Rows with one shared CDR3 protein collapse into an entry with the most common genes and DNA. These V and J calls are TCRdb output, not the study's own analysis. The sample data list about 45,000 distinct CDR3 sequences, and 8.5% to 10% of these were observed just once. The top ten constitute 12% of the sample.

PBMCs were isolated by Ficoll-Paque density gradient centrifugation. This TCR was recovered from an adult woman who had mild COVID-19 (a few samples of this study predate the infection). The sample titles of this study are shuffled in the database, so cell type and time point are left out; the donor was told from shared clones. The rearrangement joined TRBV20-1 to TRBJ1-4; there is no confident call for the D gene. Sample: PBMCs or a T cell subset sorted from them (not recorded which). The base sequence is TGCAGTGCTAGGGGAGCAACTAATGAAAAACTGTTTTTT. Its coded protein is CSARGATNEKLFF.